Sequencing of this T cell receptor beta chain was carried out in a study of cytomegalovirus exposure and HLA in healthy donors. Clones were sequenced by immunoSEQ multiplex PCR, and TCRdb holds only the in-frame ones, with some missing. Here the sample spans about 110,000 clones, 85% to 90% being singletons. The V end lost 8 bases, the J end lost 2 bases, and 13 bases lay between the germline ends. Germline CDR1 and CDR2: SNHLY and FYNNEI. This CDR3 region has 15 residues. The sample comprised PBMCs. This receptor was obtained from a woman under 40 in good health and CMV-seropositive. The chain is built from TRBV2 and TRBJ1-6; D is undetermined. This CDR3 reads CASRPLSAYNSPLHF. The CDR3 DNA reads as TGTGCCAGCCGTCCCCTTAGCGCCTATAATTCACCCCTCCACTTT.